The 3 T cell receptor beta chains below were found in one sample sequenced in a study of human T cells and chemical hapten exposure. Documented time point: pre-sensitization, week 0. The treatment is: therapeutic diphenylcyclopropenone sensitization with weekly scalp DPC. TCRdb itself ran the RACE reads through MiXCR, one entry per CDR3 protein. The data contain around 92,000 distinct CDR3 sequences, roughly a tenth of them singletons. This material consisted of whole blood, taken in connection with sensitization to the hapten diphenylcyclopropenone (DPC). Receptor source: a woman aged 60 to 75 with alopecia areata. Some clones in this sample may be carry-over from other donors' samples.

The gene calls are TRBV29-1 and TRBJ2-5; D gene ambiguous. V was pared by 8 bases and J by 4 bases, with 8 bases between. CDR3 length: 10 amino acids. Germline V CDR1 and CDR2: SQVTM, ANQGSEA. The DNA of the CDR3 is TGCAGCACGGGCACAGAGACCCAGTACTTC. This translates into CSTGTETQYF.

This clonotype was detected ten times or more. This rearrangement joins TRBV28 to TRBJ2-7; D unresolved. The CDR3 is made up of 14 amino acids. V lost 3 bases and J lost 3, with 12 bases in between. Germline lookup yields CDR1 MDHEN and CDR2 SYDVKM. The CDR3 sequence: CASSFPGDYYEQYF. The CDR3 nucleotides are TGTGCCAGCAGTTTCCCTGGAGATTACTACGAGCAGTACTTC. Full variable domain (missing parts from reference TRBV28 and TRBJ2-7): DVKVTQSSRYLVKRTGEKVFLECVQDMDHENMFWYRQDPGLGLRLIYFSYDVKMKEKGDIPEGYSVSREKKERFSLILESASTNQTSMYLCASSFPGDYYEQYFGPGTRLTVT.

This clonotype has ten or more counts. CDR3: CASSQDTTGGQPQHF. The CDR3 DNA reads as TGCGCCAGCAGCCAAGATACAACAGGGGGTCAGCCCCAGCATTTT. The chain couples TRBV4-1 to TRBJ1-5; 8 nucleotides agree with TRBD1. From germline, CDR1 is MGHRA and CDR2 YSYEKL. The CDR3 covers 15 residues. V dropped 0 bases and J dropped 6; count of bases not matched to a gene: 4.